Presented here are 20 T cell receptor beta chains from one specimen sequenced in a study of blood T cells in healthy people across ages. Alongside a J-beta primer mix, a sample-barcoded 5' primer served in a second PCR lasting 7 to 11 cycles. TCRdb reprocessed the 5' RACE reads via MiXCR and lists one record per CDR3 protein. The table records 540,000 or so distinct CDR3 sequences, more than 45% of them present only once. Sequencing was carried out using blood. The source is a man older than 75 in good health.

The V and J genes are TRBV10-3 and TRBJ2-5, with 7 bases that match TRBD1. The CDR3 spans 10 residues. J lost 11 bases, V lost 9 bases, and 6 bases had no gene match. Per germline, CDR1 ENHRY and CDR2 SYGVKD. CDR3 bases: TGTGCCATTGGGACAGAGGAGCAGTACTTC. It encodes CAIGTEEQYF.

The V gene is TRBV20-1, the J gene TRBJ2-7; D gene unclear. The CDR3 covers 12 residues. With 3 bases removed from V and 0 bases from J, the gap between germline ends came to 6 bases. The germline CDR1 and CDR2 sequences are DFQATT and SNEGSKA (reference sequence). CDR3 in DNA: TGCAGTGCTAGCCACACCTCCTACGAGCAGTACTTC. Its protein is CSASHTSYEQYF.

The V and J genes are TRBV4-3 and TRBJ2-3; maybe TRBD2 (6 bases). Germline V gene lookup returns CDR1 LGHNA and CDR2 YSLEER. Trimming took 0 bases from V and 2 from J, leaving 12 bases between them. The length of the CDR3 is 16 residues. The CDR3 is CASSQEEGAATDTQYF. DNA of the CDR3: TGCGCCAGCAGCCAAGAGGAGGGAGCTGCCACAGATACGCAGTATTTT.

Here the CDR3 reads CASSYVSLYEQYF. CDR3 coding DNA: TGTGCCAGCAGTTACGTCAGCCTCTACGAGCAGTACTTC. The chain uses TRBV6-2 or TRBV6-3 and TRBJ2-7; D call uncertain. V dropped 2 bases and J dropped 3 bases, with 8 bases sitting between them. Germline V gene lookup returns CDR1 MNHEY and CDR2 SVGEGT. The CDR3 has 13 amino acids.

V is TRBV20-1 and J is TRBJ1-2, with D maybe TRBD1 (6 bases). The germline V gene encodes CDR1 DFQATT and CDR2 SNEGSKA (reference sequence). The CDR3 is 14 residues long. V shed 0 bases and J shed 6 bases, with 14 bases lying between them. The CDR3 here is CSARDVRGADGYTF. The CDR3 DNA reads TGCAGTGCTAGAGATGTGCGGGGGGCGGATGGCTACACCTTC.

This clonotype was seen at least ten times. The genes are TRBV20-1 and TRBJ2-3; 8 nucleotides match TRBD1. Trimming removed 0 bases from V and 3 bases from J; junction bases left unmatched: 5. The CDR3 has 15 residues. CDR1 is DFQATT, CDR2 SNEGSKA, per germline (reference sequence). The CDR3 spells CSAREMGQATDTQYF. The CDR3 coding sequence is TGCAGTGCTAGAGAGATGGGACAGGCAACAGATACGCAGTATTTT.

A word on this clonotype: One end of the junction is discordant with germline, which a read error may explain. The CDR3 DNA is TGTGCCGGCAGCCAAGATGCGGGGTGGGACAATGAGCAGTTCTTC. Protein: CAGSQDAGWDNEQFF. This chain connects TRBV3-1 to TRBJ2-1, with TRBD2 as a possible D gene (6 bases). CDR3 length equals 15 residues. Germline V gene lookup returns CDR1 LGHDT and CDR2 YNNKEL (reference sequence).

The chain joins TRBV6-2 or TRBV6-3 to TRBJ2-7, with no clear D. CDR3 length: 12 residues. Per germline, CDR1 MNHEY and CDR2 SVGEGT. V was trimmed by 6 bases and J by 3 bases, leaving 9 bases between them. The chain's CDR3 is CASRTLDYEQYF. In DNA, the CDR3 is TGTGCCAGCAGAACCCTCGACTACGAGCAGTACTTC.

This clonotype was seen a handful of times. The V call is TRBV10-3, the J call TRBJ1-1, with a tentative D call TRBD1 (5 bases). This CDR3 is built from 16 residues. Germline-derived CDR1 and CDR2 are ENHRY and SYGVKD. The germline V and J ends were trimmed by 3 bases and 5 bases, with 19 bases remaining between them. The CDR3: CAISDSAGRSGTEAFF. The CDR3 DNA reads TGTGCCATCAGTGATTCGGCAGGGCGATCAGGTACTGAAGCTTTCTTT.

This clonotype was recorded many times. The rearrangement uses TRBV6-5 and TRBJ2-3, with TRBD2 matching over 7 bases. Germline V gives CDR1 MNHEY, CDR2 SVGAGI. After removal of 5 bases from V and 5 bases from J, the junction contained 7 bases not matched to a gene. The CDR3 runs to 14 residues. The CDR3 protein is CASSQTSWGDTQYF. Here the CDR3 DNA reads TGTGCCAGCAGTCAGACTAGCTGGGGAGATACGCAGTATTTT.

This clonotype was detected a few times. The gene calls are TRBV27 and TRBJ2-1; 7 nucleotides match TRBD2. CDR3 length: 16 residues. J lost 0 bases, V lost 5 bases, and 7 bases had no gene match. Germline CDR1 is MNHEY and CDR2 is SMNVEV (reference sequence). The CDR3 sequence is CASSPPSGISYNEQFF. The DNA of the CDR3 is TGTGCCAGCAGTCCGCCTAGCGGAATCTCCTACAATGAGCAGTTCTTC.

This clonotype was seen only a few times. This chain connects TRBV12-3 or TRBV12-4 to TRBJ1-4; 7 bases match TRBD1. With V trimmed by 0 bases and J by 5 bases, 6 bases remained unmatched. This CDR3 contains 16 residues. CDR3 residues: CASSLASGTENEKLFF. CDR3 DNA: TGTGCCAGCAGTTTAGCCTCCGGGACAGAGAATGAAAAACTGTTTTTT.

The chain is built from TRBV20-1 and TRBJ1-6, with D possibly matching TRBD1 (5 bases). This CDR3 has 13 amino acids. V lost 6 bases and J 9 bases, leaving 15 bases between the germline ends. CDR1 and CDR2 from the germline V gene are DFQATT and SNEGSKA (reference sequence). The CDR3 bases are TGCAGTGCGATCGGGACCGGGGGTTCACCCCTCCACTTT. It codes for CSAIGTGGSPLHF.

The count of this clonotype is one. This CDR3 is CASSQDQAGATGELFF. The DNA of the CDR3 is TGTGCCAGCAGCCAAGATCAGGCGGGGGCCACCGGGGAGCTGTTTTTT. V is TRBV3-1 and J is TRBJ2-2; tentative D call: TRBD2 (7 bases). This CDR3 contains 16 residues. The ends were cut back, 0 bases at V and 4 bases at J, with 12 bases in the middle. Per germline, CDR1 LGHDT and CDR2 YNNKEL (reference sequence).

The chain is built from TRBV20-1 and TRBJ1-2; the match to TRBD1 covers 9 bases. Germline V gene sequence: CDR1 DFQATT, CDR2 SNEGSKA (reference sequence). This CDR3 region has 14 residues. V lost 6 bases and J lost 4; bases outside the gene matches: 9. The CDR3 here is CSAQETGGIYGYTF. CDR3 DNA sequence: TGCAGTGCACAGGAGACAGGGGGAATCTATGGCTACACCTTC.

This clonotype was seen a handful of times. This chain connects TRBV7-9 to TRBJ2-1; 13 bases agree with TRBD2. With 5 bases clipped from V and 4 bases from J, the junction kept 5 bases outside the gene matches. This CDR3 comprises 16 residues. Germline assignment: CDR1 SEHNR and CDR2 FQNEAQ (reference sequence). DNA for the CDR3: TGTGCCAGCAGCACCTGGACTAGCGGGGGTTACAATGAGCAGTTCTTC. Its protein product is CASSTWTSGGYNEQFF.

The chain links TRBV29-1 to TRBJ2-7, with 7 bases identical to TRBD2. Per the germline V gene, CDR1 is SQVTM and CDR2 is ANQGSEA. Unmatched junction bases numbered 3, after V lost 4 bases and J lost 3 bases. The CDR3 consists of 12 residues. The CDR3 bases are TGCAGCGTTGCGCTAGCGGACTACGAGCAGTACTTC. Translated: CSVALADYEQYF.

The rearrangement uses TRBV4-3 and TRBJ2-5; 7 nucleotides agree with TRBD1. The CDR3 runs to 14 residues. Germline V gives CDR1 LGHNA, CDR2 YSLEER. J gave up 7 bases and V 3 bases, and 8 bases lay outside the gene matches. The CDR3 region is CASSHVTGAGTQYF. The DNA of the CDR3 is TGCGCCAGCAGCCATGTTACAGGGGCCGGGACCCAGTACTTC.

DNA for the CDR3: TGTGCCACCAGTGAAGGTCAAGGGCAGTTCTTC. Its protein is CATSEGQGQFF. V is TRBV24-1 and J is TRBJ2-1; D not resolved. The CDR3 is 11 amino acids. The V and J ends lost 4 bases and 12 bases respectively, with 9 bases between them. The germline CDR1 and CDR2 sequences are KGHDR and SFDVKD.

This clonotype was counted a few times. The V call is TRBV12-3 or TRBV12-4, the J call TRBJ2-5; 10 bases fit TRBD2. With 7 bases clipped from V and 2 bases from J, the junction kept 4 bases outside the gene matches. CDR3 size: 14 residues. The CDR3 sequence: CASTIAGGQETQYF. The CDR3 DNA sequence: TGTGCCAGCACGATAGCGGGAGGACAAGAGACCCAGTACTTC.